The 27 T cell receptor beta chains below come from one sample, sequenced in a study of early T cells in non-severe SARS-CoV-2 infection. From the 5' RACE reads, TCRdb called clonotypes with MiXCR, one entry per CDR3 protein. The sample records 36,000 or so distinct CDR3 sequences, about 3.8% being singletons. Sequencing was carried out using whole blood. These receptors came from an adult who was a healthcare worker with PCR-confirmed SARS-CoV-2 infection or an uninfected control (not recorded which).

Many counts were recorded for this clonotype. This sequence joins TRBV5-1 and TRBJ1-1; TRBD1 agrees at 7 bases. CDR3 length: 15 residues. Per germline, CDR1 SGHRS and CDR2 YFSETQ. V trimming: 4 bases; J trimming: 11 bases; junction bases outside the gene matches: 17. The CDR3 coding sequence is TGCGCCAGCAGCGTAACCGCCGGGACAGCGAATGGGGCTTTCTTT. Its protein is CASSVTAGTANGAFF.

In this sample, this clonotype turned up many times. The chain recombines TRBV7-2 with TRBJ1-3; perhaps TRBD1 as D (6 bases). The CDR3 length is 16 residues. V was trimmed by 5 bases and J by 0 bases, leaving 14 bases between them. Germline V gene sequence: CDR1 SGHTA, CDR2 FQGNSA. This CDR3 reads CASSVHRVASGNTIYF. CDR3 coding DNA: TGTGCCAGCAGCGTCCACAGGGTTGCCTCTGGAAACACCATATATTTT.

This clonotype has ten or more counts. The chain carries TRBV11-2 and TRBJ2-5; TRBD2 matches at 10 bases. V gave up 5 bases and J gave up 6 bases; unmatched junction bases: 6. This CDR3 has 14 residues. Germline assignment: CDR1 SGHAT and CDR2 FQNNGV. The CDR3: CASSPRTSGQTQYF. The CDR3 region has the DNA TGTGCCAGCAGCCCAAGGACTAGCGGTCAGACCCAGTACTTC. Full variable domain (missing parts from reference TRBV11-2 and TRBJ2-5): EAGVAQSPRYKIIEKRQSVAFWCNPISGHATLYWYQQILGQGPKLLIQFQNNGVVDDSQLPKDRFSAERLKGVDSTLKIQPAKLEDSAVYLCASSPRTSGQTQYFGPGTRLLVL.

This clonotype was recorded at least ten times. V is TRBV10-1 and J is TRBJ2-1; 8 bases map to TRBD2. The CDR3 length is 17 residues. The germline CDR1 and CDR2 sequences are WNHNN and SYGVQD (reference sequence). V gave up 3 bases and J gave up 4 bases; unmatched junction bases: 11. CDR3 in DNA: TGCGCCAGCAGTGAAGCGGGAGTCTGGACTTCTTACAATGAGCAGTTCTTC. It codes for CASSEAGVWTSYNEQFF.

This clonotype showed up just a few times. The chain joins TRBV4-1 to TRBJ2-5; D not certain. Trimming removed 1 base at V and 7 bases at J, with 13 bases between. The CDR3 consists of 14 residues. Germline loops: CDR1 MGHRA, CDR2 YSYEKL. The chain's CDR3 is CASSQGPRSGTQYF. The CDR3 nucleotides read TGCGCCAGCAGCCAAGGTCCACGGTCGGGGACCCAGTACTTC.

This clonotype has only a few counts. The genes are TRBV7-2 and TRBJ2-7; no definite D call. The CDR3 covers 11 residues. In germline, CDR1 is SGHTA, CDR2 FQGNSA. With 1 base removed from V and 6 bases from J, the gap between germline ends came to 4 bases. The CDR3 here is CASSLDSEQYF. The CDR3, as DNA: TGTGCCAGCAGCTTAGACTCCGAGCAGTACTTC.

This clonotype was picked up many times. The CDR3 sequence is CASSTALPREEQYF. CDR3 nucleotides: TGTGCCAGCAGCACCGCCTTACCCCGGGAAGAGCAGTACTTC. The chain is built from TRBV5-6 and TRBJ2-7, with D tentatively TRBD2 (5 bases). This CDR3 is built from 14 residues. Trimming took off 4 bases at V and 7 bases at J, with 18 bases between the two ends. Germline CDR1 and CDR2: SGHDT and YYEEEE.

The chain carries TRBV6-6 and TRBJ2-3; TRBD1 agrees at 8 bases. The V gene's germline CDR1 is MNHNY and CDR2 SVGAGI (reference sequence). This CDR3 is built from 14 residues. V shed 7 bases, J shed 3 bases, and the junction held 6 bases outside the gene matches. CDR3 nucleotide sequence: TGTGCCAGCACCCTGGACAGGGTTACAGATACGCAGTATTTT. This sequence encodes CASTLDRVTDTQYF.

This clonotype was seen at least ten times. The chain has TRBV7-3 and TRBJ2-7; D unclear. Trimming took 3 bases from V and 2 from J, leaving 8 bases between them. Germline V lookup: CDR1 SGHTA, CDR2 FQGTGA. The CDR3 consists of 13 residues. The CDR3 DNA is TGTGCCAGCAGCTTCTCTCCAACCTACGAGCAGTACTTC. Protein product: CASSFSPTYEQYF.

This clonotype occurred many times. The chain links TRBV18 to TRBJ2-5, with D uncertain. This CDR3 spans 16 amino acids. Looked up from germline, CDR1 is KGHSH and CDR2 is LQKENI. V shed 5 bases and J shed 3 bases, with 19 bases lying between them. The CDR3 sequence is CASSTISFSEEETQYF. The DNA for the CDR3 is TGTGCCAGCTCAACGATTAGTTTTTCCGAGGAAGAGACCCAGTACTTC.

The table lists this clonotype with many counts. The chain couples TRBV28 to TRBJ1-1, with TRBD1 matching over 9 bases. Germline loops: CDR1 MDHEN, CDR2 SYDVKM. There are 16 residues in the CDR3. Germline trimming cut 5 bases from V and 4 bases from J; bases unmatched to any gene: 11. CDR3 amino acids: CASSPTGTGLATEAFF. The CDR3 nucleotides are TGTGCCAGCAGTCCTACCGGGACAGGGCTGGCCACTGAAGCTTTCTTT.

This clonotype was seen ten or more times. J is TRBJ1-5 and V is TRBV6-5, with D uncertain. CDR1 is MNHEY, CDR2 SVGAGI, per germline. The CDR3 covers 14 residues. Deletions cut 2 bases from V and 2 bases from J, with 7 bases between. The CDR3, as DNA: TGTGCCAGCAGTTACGGGGTTGGCAATCAGCCCCAGCATTTT. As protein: CASSYGVGNQPQHF.

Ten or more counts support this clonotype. The CDR3, as DNA: TGTGCCAGCAGCTTAGGGAGGGTCGGATCGTTAATCAATGAGCAGTTCTTC. Amino acid sequence: CASSLGRVGSLINEQFF. The chain has TRBV7-3 and TRBJ2-1; 7 bases are shared with TRBD2. The germline V gene has CDR1 SGHTA and CDR2 FQGTGA. The junction had 13 bases not matched to a gene; V was cut back by 2 bases and J by 6 bases. The CDR3 is 17 amino acids.

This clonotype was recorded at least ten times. The CDR3 here is CSVDQNEQFF. The DNA of the CDR3 is TGCAGCGTTGATCAGAATGAGCAGTTCTTC. The genes are TRBV29-1 and TRBJ2-1; unclear D gene. CDR1 SQVTM and CDR2 ANQGSEA come from the germline V gene. V was cut by 3 bases and J by 7 bases, with 4 bases left in between. CDR3 size: 10 residues.

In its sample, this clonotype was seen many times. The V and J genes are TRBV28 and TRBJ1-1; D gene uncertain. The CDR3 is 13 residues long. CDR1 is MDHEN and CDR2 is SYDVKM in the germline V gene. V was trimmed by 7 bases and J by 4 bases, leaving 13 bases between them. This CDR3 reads CASIRVVGTEAFF. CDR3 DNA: TGTGCCAGCATAAGGGTTGTGGGCACTGAAGCTTTCTTT.

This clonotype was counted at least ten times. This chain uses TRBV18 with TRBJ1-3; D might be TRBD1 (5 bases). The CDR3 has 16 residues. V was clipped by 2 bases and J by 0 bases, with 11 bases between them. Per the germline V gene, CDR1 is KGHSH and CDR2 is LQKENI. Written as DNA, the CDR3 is TGTGCCAGCTCACCAATAGGGGAACGCTCTGGAAACACCATATATTTT. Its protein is CASSPIGERSGNTIYF.

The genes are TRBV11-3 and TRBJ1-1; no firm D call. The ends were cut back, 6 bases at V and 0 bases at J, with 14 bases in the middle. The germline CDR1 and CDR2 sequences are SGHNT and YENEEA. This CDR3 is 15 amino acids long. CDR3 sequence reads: CASSQAPRLNTEAFF. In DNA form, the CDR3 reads TGTGCCAGCAGTCAAGCTCCACGGCTGAACACTGAAGCTTTCTTT. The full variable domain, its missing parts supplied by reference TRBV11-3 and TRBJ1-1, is EAGVVQSPRYKIIEKKQPVAFWCNPISGHNTLYWYLQNLGQGPELLIRYENEEAVDDSQLPKDRFSAERLKGVDSTLKIQPAELGDSAVYLCASSQAPRLNTEAFFGQGTRLTVV.

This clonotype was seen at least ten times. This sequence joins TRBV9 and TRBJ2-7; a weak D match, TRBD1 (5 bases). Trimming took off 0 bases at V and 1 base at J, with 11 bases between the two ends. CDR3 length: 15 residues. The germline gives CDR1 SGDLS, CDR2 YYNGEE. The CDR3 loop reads CASSVDQGRSYEQYF. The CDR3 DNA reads TGTGCCAGCAGCGTAGATCAGGGTAGGTCCTACGAGCAGTACTTC.

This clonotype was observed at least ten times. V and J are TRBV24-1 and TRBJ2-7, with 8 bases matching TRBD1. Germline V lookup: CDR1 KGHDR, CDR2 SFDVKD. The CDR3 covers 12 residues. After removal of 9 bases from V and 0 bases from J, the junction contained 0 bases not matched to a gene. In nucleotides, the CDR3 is TGTGCCACCCAGGGGGCCTCCTACGAGCAGTACTTC. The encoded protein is CATQGASYEQYF.

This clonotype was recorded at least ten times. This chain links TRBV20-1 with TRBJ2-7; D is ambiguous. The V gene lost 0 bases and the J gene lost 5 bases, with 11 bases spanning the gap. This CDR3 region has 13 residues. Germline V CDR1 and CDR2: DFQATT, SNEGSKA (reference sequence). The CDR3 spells CSARDSRVNEQYF. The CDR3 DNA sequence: TGCAGTGCTAGAGATTCCCGGGTCAACGAGCAGTACTTC.

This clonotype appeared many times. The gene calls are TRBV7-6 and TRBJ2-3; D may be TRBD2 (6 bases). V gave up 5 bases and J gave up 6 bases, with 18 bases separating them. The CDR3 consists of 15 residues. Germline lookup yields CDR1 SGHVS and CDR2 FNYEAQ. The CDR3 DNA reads TGTGCCAGCAGCCTGGGACTTGGTAGAGGGGATACGCAGTATTTT. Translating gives CASSLGLGRGDTQYF. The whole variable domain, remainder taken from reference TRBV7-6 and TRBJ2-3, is GAGVSQSPRYKVTKRGQDVALRCDPISGHVSLYWYRQALGQGPEFLTYFNYEAQQDKSGLPNDRFSAERPEGSISTLTIQRTEQRDSAMYRCASSLGLGRGDTQYFGPGTRLTVL.

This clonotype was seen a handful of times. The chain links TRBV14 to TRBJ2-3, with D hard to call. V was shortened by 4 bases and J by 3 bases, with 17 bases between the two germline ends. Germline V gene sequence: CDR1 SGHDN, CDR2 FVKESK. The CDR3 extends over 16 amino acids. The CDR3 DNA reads TGTGCCAGCAGCCTCGATTTTGGGCGGATTACAGATACGCAGTATTTT. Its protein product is CASSLDFGRITDTQYF.

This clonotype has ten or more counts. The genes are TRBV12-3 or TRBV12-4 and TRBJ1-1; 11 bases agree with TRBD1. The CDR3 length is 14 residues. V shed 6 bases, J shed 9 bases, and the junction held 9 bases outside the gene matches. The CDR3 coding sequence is TGTGCCAGCAGACCCGGGACAGGGGGGGGAAAAGCTTTCTTT. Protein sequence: CASRPGTGGGKAFF.

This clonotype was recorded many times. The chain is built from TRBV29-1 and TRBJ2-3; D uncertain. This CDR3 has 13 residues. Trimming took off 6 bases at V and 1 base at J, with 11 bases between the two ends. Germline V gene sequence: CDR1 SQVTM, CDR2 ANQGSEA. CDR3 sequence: CSVRPSRTDTQYF. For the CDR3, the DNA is TGCAGCGTGCGGCCCTCCCGCACAGATACGCAGTATTTT.

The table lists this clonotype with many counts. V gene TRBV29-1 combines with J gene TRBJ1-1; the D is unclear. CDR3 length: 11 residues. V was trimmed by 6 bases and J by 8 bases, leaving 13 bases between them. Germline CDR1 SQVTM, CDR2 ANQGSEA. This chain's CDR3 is CSVTSNQEAFF. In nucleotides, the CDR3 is TGCAGCGTCACCAGTAACCAGGAAGCTTTCTTT.

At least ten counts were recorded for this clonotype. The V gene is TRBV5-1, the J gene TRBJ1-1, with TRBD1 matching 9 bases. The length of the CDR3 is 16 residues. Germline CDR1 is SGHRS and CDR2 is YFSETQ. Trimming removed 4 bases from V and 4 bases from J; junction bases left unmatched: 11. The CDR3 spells CASSLILTGGVTEAFF. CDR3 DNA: TGCGCCAGCAGCCTGATACTTACAGGGGGCGTCACTGAAGCTTTCTTT.

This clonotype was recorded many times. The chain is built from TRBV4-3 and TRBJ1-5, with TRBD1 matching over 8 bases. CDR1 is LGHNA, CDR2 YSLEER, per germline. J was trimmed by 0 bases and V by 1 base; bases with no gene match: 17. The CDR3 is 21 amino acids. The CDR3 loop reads CASSQGPTGRGLLYSNQPQHF. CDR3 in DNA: TGCGCCAGCAGCCAAGGACCCACAGGCAGGGGGCTCCTCTATAGCAATCAGCCCCAGCATTTT.